A single T cell receptor beta chain is shown here with its context. Its antigen is unknown. There are no base qualities to consult, and no much larger clone falls within one base. The CDR3 holds 13 amino acids from the cysteine to the phenylalanine. The DNA shown is the 39-base CDR3, in frame from base 1. V gives up 0 bases and J gives up 5 bases, and the segment between their germline ends measures 10 bases. The germline V gene (reference sequence) specifies DFQATT as CDR1 and SNEGSKA as CDR2. Every donor in the study was a healthy Caucasian. The twin cohort consisted of three pairs of female monozygotic twins, all aged roughly 18 to 29 years. RNA for TCR libraries was isolated from peripheral blood mononuclear cells. Libraries were made using 5' RACE. The data were produced on an Illumina HiSeq 2000. A universal primer binding site was introduced by template switching, and a unique molecular identifier was present in the final cDNA, enabling accurate counting of TCR cDNA molecules. Specific primers in the conserved constant-segment region were used to synthesize first-strand cDNA for the TCR alpha and beta chains. To control for contamination, each cDNA library was double barcoded with a SMART-Mk sample barcode plus Illumina barcodes. TruSeq adapter sequences along with Illumina sample barcodes were introduced in two successive PCR steps. Sequencing of the TCR alpha and beta cDNA libraries was done on the Illumina HiSeq platform using custom primers. In the authors' own workflow: MiGEC processed the raw reads to extract unique molecular identifiers, while MiXCR was used to determine the CDR3 positions. For each individual, recombination models were inferred using an EM algorithm with the repgenHMM and IGoR tools. The tcR package in R was used for shared clonotype analysis, with sharing normalized by the product of cloneset sizes. Out-of-frame nonproductive sequences were analyzed to study raw recombination free of thymic and clonal selection effects. TCRdb passed the public sequencing reads through fastp at Q25 and MiXCR, retaining productive beta sequences. Rows are unified per CDR3 protein, each entry keeping the most common DNA and genes. The V and J calls reflect TCRdb's pipeline rather than the authors' work. The sample table shows 690,000 or so distinct CDR3 sequences, and 8% to 9% are seen once. Jointly, the top ten make up 0.98% of the sample.

This entry belongs to a study of identical twins (dated by TCRdb to 2015 to 2016). In the study overall: To test whether fetal clonotypes persist, this study deep-sequenced TCR alpha and beta repertoires from monozygotic twins, from unrelated adults of various ages, and from cord blood. Replicate twin experiments were performed at different times using different library preparation protocols to rule out contamination. Broader findings and caveats from the paper: Invariant T cells such as MAIT and iNKT could partly confound zero-insertion analyses, although diverse VJ usage argued against such confounding for most clonotypes. In monozygotic twins, recombination models systematically underestimated out-of-frame TCR alpha sharing, but the models matched the sharing seen between unrelated individuals. Compared with coincidental sharing between unrelated individuals, out-of-frame TCR alpha sequences shared between twins showed an excess of sequences with low generation probability. A weaker excess of twin sharing was found in beta out-of-frame sequences because the signal-to-noise ratio was lowered by fewer shared sequences. Fewer insertions were carried by abundant cord blood beta clonotypes, a similar but weaker trend appeared in young adult naive repertoires, and no such trend appeared in memory repertoires. Because the same donors could not be followed over many years, conclusions were based on cross-sectional statistical analysis.

The same specimen was also included in a second study, on yellow fever vaccine responses in identical twins. Reported in the second study: According to the authors, in identical twins the way T cells responded to vaccination appeared partly convergent and partly personalized. The study precisely tracked vaccine-responding T cell clones in identical twins.

This receptor was identified in a woman younger than 35 in good health. The sample consisted of PBMCs. The rearranged chain carries TRBV20-1 and TRBJ2-5; too little of a D gene remains to name it. The DNA sequence reads TGCAGTGCTAGAGATCTGAGCTTGGAGACCCAGTACTTC. Translated, this gives CSARDLSLETQYF.